Presented here are 14 T cell receptor beta chains from one specimen sequenced in a study of T cells in Graves' hyperthyroidism and ophthalmopathy. Authors of the study amplified TCR beta CDR3 regions from RNA transcripts. First-round RT-PCR targeting the TCR CDR3 was performed with the HTBI primer set. From the multiplex PCR reads, TCRdb called clonotypes with MiXCR, one entry per CDR3 protein. The sample has roughly 400,000 distinct CDR3 sequences, over 12% seen once; the top ten hold around 28%. The sample comprised blood. The receptors stem from a man aged 45-60 years with Graves' ophthalmopathy.

This sequence joins TRBV20-1 and TRBJ2-3, with 8 bases fitting TRBD2. J lost 1 base, V lost 3 bases, and 9 bases had no gene match. Germline V lookup: CDR1 DFQATT, CDR2 SNEGSKA (reference sequence). The length of the CDR3 is 16 residues. The CDR3 nucleotides read TGCAGTGCTAGTACAGTAGCGGGATTTGGCACAGATACGCAGTATTTT. It codes for CSASTVAGFGTDTQYF.

This clonotype was seen repeatedly, ten times or more. V usage is TRBV28 and J usage is TRBJ1-1, with a tentative D call TRBD1 (5 bases). The CDR3 loop spans 14 amino acids. Between the trimmed V and J ends, which lost 6 bases and 2 bases, there was a span of 13 bases. Germline CDR1 is MDHEN and CDR2 is SYDVKM. Here the CDR3 DNA reads TGTGCCAGCAGACCCCGACAGTTAAACACTGAAGCTTTCTTT. Translated, it gives CASRPRQLNTEAFF. Full variable domain (missing parts from reference TRBV28 and TRBJ1-1): DVKVTQSSRYLVKRTGEKVFLECVQDMDHENMFWYRQDPGLGLRLIYFSYDVKMKEKGDIPEGYSVSREKKERFSLILESASTNQTSMYLCASRPRQLNTEAFFGQGTRLTVV.

This clonotype was detected only a few times. The chain carries TRBV29-1 and TRBJ1-1; possibly TRBD1 for D (5 bases). Germline V lookup: CDR1 SQVTM, CDR2 ANQGSEA. Trimming removed 6 bases at V and 10 bases at J, with 24 bases between. This CDR3 has 14 amino acids. CDR3 in amino acids: CSVQVVGRQTGAFF. DNA for the CDR3: TGCAGCGTCCAAGTAGTGGGACGTCAAACGGGAGCTTTCTTT.

This clonotype came up many times. The genes are TRBV29-1 and TRBJ1-2; TRBD1 aligns across 9 bases. CDR1 and CDR2 (germline): SQVTM, ANQGSEA. The CDR3 runs 16 residues. V lost 6 bases and J lost 3; bases outside the gene matches: 14. The CDR3 region is CSVGTTDRGGDYGYTF. The CDR3 region has the DNA TGCAGCGTCGGAACGACAGACAGGGGGGGAGACTATGGCTACACCTTC.

This clonotype was seen a handful of times. The CDR3 region has the DNA TGCGCCAGCAGCTACTGGGACAGGGGCTCCTACAATGAGCAGTTCTTC. It encodes CASSYWDRGSYNEQFF. This chain joins TRBV5-1 and TRBJ2-1; TRBD1 aligns across 10 bases. With V trimmed by 3 bases and J by 0 bases, 3 bases remained unmatched. The CDR3 length is 16 residues. The germline CDR1 and CDR2 sequences are SGHRS and YFSETQ.

The table lists this clonotype with many counts. The genes are TRBV6-1 and TRBJ2-7, with 8 bases matching TRBD1. Germline V CDR1 and CDR2: MNHNS, SASEGT. The CDR3 loop spans 14 amino acids. Unmatched junction bases numbered 12, after V lost 5 bases and J lost 9 bases. CDR3 in amino acids: CASSRTGSGSVQYF. The CDR3 bases are TGTGCCAGCAGTCGGACAGGGAGTGGTTCGGTGCAGTACTTC.

This clonotype was counted many times. The chain couples TRBV24-1 to TRBJ2-5, with 7 positions matching TRBD2. The CDR3 is 16 amino acids. CDR1 is KGHDR and CDR2 is SFDVKD in the germline V gene. Trimming cost V 4 bases and J 4 bases; bases outside gene matches: 11. DNA of the CDR3: TGTGCCACCAGTGAACCGACGCCGGGGAGGGCAGAGACCCAGTACTTC. It yields the protein CATSEPTPGRAETQYF.

The gene calls are TRBV29-1 and TRBJ2-5; TRBD2 matches at 12 bases. The V segment lost 7 bases and the J segment 5 bases; nucleotides outside the gene matches: 5. This CDR3 is built from 13 residues. Germline CDR1 SQVTM, CDR2 ANQGSEA. CDR3 nucleotides: TGCAGCGGACTAGCGGGAGTCACGGAGACCCAGTACTTC. Its protein is CSGLAGVTETQYF.

The V call is TRBV2, the J call TRBJ2-1; 9 positions match TRBD2. The germline CDR1 and CDR2 sequences are SNHLY and FYNNEI. V lost 4 bases to trimming and J lost 10 bases; unmatched junction nucleotides: 2. The CDR3 sequence is 12 residues long. The CDR3 sequence: CASSASGTEQFF. The CDR3 DNA is TGTGCCAGCAGTGCTAGCGGGACCGAGCAGTTCTTC.

This clonotype was seen only a few times. V is TRBV10-3 and J is TRBJ2-1; 9 bases are a match to TRBD2. Losses at the gene ends were 4 bases for V and 5 bases for J; bases not matched to a gene: 9. In germline, CDR1 is ENHRY, CDR2 SYGVKD. This CDR3 comprises 16 residues. CDR3 in DNA: TGTGCCATCAGTGCCTCCATAGGACTAGCGAACAATGAGCAGTTCTTC. This encodes CAISASIGLANNEQFF.

This clonotype was recorded a few times. V is TRBV24-1 and J is TRBJ1-2; 7 positions agree with TRBD1. CDR1 is KGHDR, CDR2 SFDVKD, per germline. The length of the CDR3 is 15 residues. The J segment lost 8 bases and the V segment lost 2 bases, leaving 10 bases of the junction unmatched. The CDR3 sequence: CATSDSGGGAEGYTF. DNA of the CDR3: TGTGCCACCAGTGATTCAGGAGGGGGCGCGGAAGGCTACACCTTC.

The chain couples TRBV7-9 to TRBJ2-1, with a tentative D call TRBD2 (5 bases). V gave up 0 bases and J gave up 8 bases, with 8 bases separating them. The CDR3 loop spans 13 amino acids. Germline CDR1 SEHNR, CDR2 FQNEAQ (reference sequence). CDR3 sequence: CASSLAGDYEQFF. CDR3 nucleotide sequence: TGTGCCAGCAGCTTAGCGGGAGATTATGAGCAGTTCTTC.

Many counts were recorded for this clonotype. The chain carries TRBV30 and TRBJ2-3; maybe TRBD1 (6 bases). The germline gives CDR1 GTSNPN, CDR2 SVGIG (reference sequence). The germline V and J ends were trimmed by 0 bases and 1 base, with 8 bases remaining between them. The CDR3 has 14 amino acids. In nucleotides, the CDR3 is TGTGCCTGGAGTGTTGACAGGCGCACAGATACGCAGTATTTT. This sequence encodes CAWSVDRRTDTQYF.

This clonotype was picked up many times. V usage is TRBV20-1 and J usage is TRBJ1-6, with D hard to call. Germline CDR1 DFQATT, CDR2 SNEGSKA (reference sequence). Trimming pared 3 bases from V and 10 bases from J, leaving 13 bases between. The CDR3 extends over 13 amino acids. The CDR3 nucleotides are TGCAGTGCTAGTTCGGCAGGAGGATCACCCCTCCACTTT. Protein product: CSASSAGGSPLHF.